The rows below give T cell receptor beta chains drawn from one sample of a study of PD-L1 blockade in urothelial cancer. The repertoire was sequenced with immunoSEQ multiplex PCR; TCRdb's copy has only in-frame clones and lacks some. The sample yields approximately 88,000 clones, 84% seen once. Sample: PBMCs, taken around atezolizumab (anti-PD-L1) treatment. These receptors were obtained from a man aged 60 to 69 with urothelial cancer. Each CDR3 is given with its conserved first and last residue. Fields, in order: clone size, V gene, D gene, J gene, CDR3 protein, CDR3 DNA. The D gene is left open where the match is weak. A row's size may be missing; if present it is once, few, many or a size class.

clone size: NA; V gene: TRBV28; D gene: NA; J gene: TRBJ2-5; CDR3 protein: CASSMAGKETQYF; CDR3 DNA: TGTGCCAGCAGCATGGCGGGGAAAGAGACCCAGTACTTC
clone size: NA; V gene: TRBV5-1; D gene: NA; J gene: TRBJ1-1; CDR3 protein: CASSLDIGGRGTEAFF; CDR3 DNA: TGCGCCAGCAGCTTGGATATCGGGGGGCGAGGGACTGAAGCTTTCTTT
clone size: NA; V gene: TRBV9; D gene: TRBD1; J gene: TRBJ2-2; CDR3 protein: CASSVTGTGVTGELFF; CDR3 DNA: TGTGCCAGCAGCGTAACAGGGACAGGGGTAACCGGGGAGCTGTTTTTT
clone size: NA; V gene: TRBV10-3; D gene: NA; J gene: TRBJ1-3; CDR3 protein: CAINGGSGNTIYF; CDR3 DNA: TGTGCCATCAACGGGGGTTCTGGAAACACCATATATTTT
clone size: once; V gene: TRBV18; D gene: NA; J gene: TRBJ1-2; CDR3 protein: CASSPLERGNYGYTF; CDR3 DNA: TGTGCCAGCTCACCACTAGAGCGCGGCAACTATGGCTACACCTTC
clone size: NA; V gene: TRBV4-3; D gene: TRBD2; J gene: TRBJ2-7; CDR3 protein: CASSQAYRTSGSYEQYF; CDR3 DNA: TGCGCCAGCAGCCAAGCCTACAGGACTAGCGGGAGCTACGAGCAGTACTTC
clone size: NA; V gene: TRBV14; D gene: NA; J gene: TRBJ1-3; CDR3 protein: CASSQESRLRSGNTIYF; CDR3 DNA: TGTGCCAGCAGCCAAGAATCCCGACTCCGCTCTGGAAACACCATATATTTT
clone size: NA; V gene: TRBV19; D gene: NA; J gene: TRBJ1-2; CDR3 protein: CASRGTNNYGYTF; CDR3 DNA: TGTGCCAGTAGGGGGACTAATAACTATGGCTACACCTTC
clone size: NA; V gene: TRBV21-1; D gene: NA; J gene: TRBJ2-1; CDR3 protein: CASSKGLRASGRGSYNEQFF; CDR3 DNA: TGTGCCAGCAGCAAAGGACTCAGGGCTAGCGGGAGGGGCTCCTACAATGAGCAGTTCTTC
clone size: NA; V gene: TRBV18; D gene: NA; J gene: TRBJ2-7; CDR3 protein: CASSPPLSASYEQYF; CDR3 DNA: TGTGCCAGCTCACCACCACTCTCCGCCTCCTACGAGCAGTACTTC
clone size: few; V gene: TRBV30; D gene: NA; J gene: TRBJ1-2; CDR3 protein: CAWSGGTGANYGYTF; CDR3 DNA: TGTGCCTGGAGTGGAGGGACGGGGGCTAACTATGGCTACACCTTC
clone size: NA; V gene: TRBV9; D gene: TRBD1; J gene: TRBJ2-1; CDR3 protein: CASSVTGQGSYNEQFF; CDR3 DNA: TGTGCCAGCAGCGTAACGGGACAGGGGTCCTACAATGAGCAGTTCTTC
clone size: NA; V gene: TRBV2; D gene: NA; J gene: TRBJ2-7; CDR3 protein: CASTRGMKAEQYF; CDR3 DNA: TGTGCCAGCACAAGGGGGATGAAAGCCGAGCAGTACTTC
clone size: NA; V gene: TRBV5-6; D gene: NA; J gene: TRBJ1-4; CDR3 protein: CATSNYIREEEEKLFF; CDR3 DNA: TGTGCCACCTCGAACTATATCAGGGAAGAGGAAGAAAAACTGTTTTTT
clone size: NA; V gene: TRBV7-2; D gene: TRBD2; J gene: TRBJ2-5; CDR3 protein: CASSRTTGAGGGETQYF; CDR3 DNA: TGTGCCAGCAGCAGGACAACAGGAGCGGGAGGGGGGGAGACCCAGTACTTC
clone size: NA; V gene: TRBV4-1; D gene: TRBD2; J gene: TRBJ2-3; CDR3 protein: CASSLQITASGNTDTQYF; CDR3 DNA: TGCGCCAGCAGCCTCCAGATTACGGCTAGCGGGAACACAGATACGCAGTATTTT
clone size: NA; V gene: TRBV6-5; D gene: NA; J gene: TRBJ2-3; CDR3 protein: CASTLGGLSTDTQYF; CDR3 DNA: TGTGCCAGCACTCTCGGGGGACTGAGCACAGATACGCAGTATTTT
clone size: NA; V gene: TRBV5-1; D gene: TRBD2; J gene: TRBJ2-7; CDR3 protein: CASSSTSGRAYEQYF; CDR3 DNA: TGCGCCAGCAGCTCGACTAGCGGGAGGGCCTACGAGCAGTACTTC
clone size: NA; V gene: TRBV6-5; D gene: NA; J gene: TRBJ2-7; CDR3 protein: CASSYFQGYEQYF; CDR3 DNA: TGTGCCAGCAGTTATTTCCAGGGCTACGAGCAGTACTTC
clone size: NA; V gene: TRBV6-5; D gene: TRBD1; J gene: TRBJ1-4; CDR3 protein: CASSRGQLEKLFF; CDR3 DNA: TGTGCCAGCAGCCGGGGACAGCTTGAAAAACTGTTTTTT
clone size: NA; V gene: TRBV10-1; D gene: NA; J gene: TRBJ2-5; CDR3 protein: CASSEGQGGQETQYF; CDR3 DNA: TGCGCCAGCAGTGAAGGGCAGGGTGGCCAAGAGACCCAGTACTTC
clone size: once; V gene: TRBV6-4; D gene: TRBD1; J gene: TRBJ2-3; CDR3 protein: CASSGQGGDTQYF; CDR3 DNA: TGTGCCAGCAGTGGACAGGGCGGAGATACGCAGTATTTT
clone size: NA; V gene: TRBV5-5; D gene: TRBD2; J gene: TRBJ2-7; CDR3 protein: CASSLVQGSGGEQYF; CDR3 DNA: TGTGCCAGCAGCTTGGTTCAGGGCTCGGGGGGCGAGCAGTACTTC
clone size: NA; V gene: TRBV11-2; D gene: TRBD2; J gene: TRBJ2-1; CDR3 protein: CASSLTNTGTRGNEQFF; CDR3 DNA: TGTGCCAGCAGCTTAACTAATACCGGGACTAGGGGTAATGAGCAGTTCTTC
clone size: NA; V gene: TRBV18; D gene: NA; J gene: TRBJ2-3; CDR3 protein: CASSPPNRVATDTQYF; CDR3 DNA: TGTGCCAGCTCACCACCGAATCGAGTTGCCACAGATACGCAGTATTTT
clone size: NA; V gene: TRBV7-3; D gene: NA; J gene: TRBJ2-5; CDR3 protein: CASRLQVSSDSGETQYF; CDR3 DNA: TGTGCCAGCAGGTTACAGGTCAGCTCGGATAGCGGAGAGACCCAGTACTTC
clone size: once; V gene: TRBV28; D gene: TRBD1; J gene: TRBJ1-3; CDR3 protein: CASSPGTGSYTIYF; CDR3 DNA: TGTGCCAGCAGTCCCGGGACAGGGTCGTACACCATATATTTT
clone size: NA; V gene: TRBV4-1; D gene: TRBD1; J gene: TRBJ2-3; CDR3 protein: CASSLPGQGTDTQYF; CDR3 DNA: TGCGCCAGCAGCCTACCGGGACAGGGAACAGATACGCAGTATTTT
clone size: NA; V gene: TRBV5-1; D gene: TRBD2; J gene: TRBJ2-1; CDR3 protein: CASSLGAGGYNEQFF; CDR3 DNA: TGCGCCAGCAGCTTAGGGGCGGGGGGCTACAATGAGCAGTTCTTC
clone size: NA; V gene: TRBV5-3; D gene: NA; J gene: TRBJ2-1; CDR3 protein: CARSHRVDYNEQFF; CDR3 DNA: TGTGCCAGAAGCCACCGGGTCGACTACAATGAGCAGTTCTTC
clone size: few; V gene: TRBV7-8; D gene: NA; J gene: TRBJ2-3; CDR3 protein: CASSSSTDTQYF; CDR3 DNA: TGTGCCAGCAGCTCGAGCACAGATACGCAGTATTTT
clone size: few; V gene: TRBV2; D gene: NA; J gene: TRBJ1-1; CDR3 protein: CASSDEENTEAFF; CDR3 DNA: TGTGCCAGCAGTGATGAGGAAAACACTGAAGCTTTCTTT